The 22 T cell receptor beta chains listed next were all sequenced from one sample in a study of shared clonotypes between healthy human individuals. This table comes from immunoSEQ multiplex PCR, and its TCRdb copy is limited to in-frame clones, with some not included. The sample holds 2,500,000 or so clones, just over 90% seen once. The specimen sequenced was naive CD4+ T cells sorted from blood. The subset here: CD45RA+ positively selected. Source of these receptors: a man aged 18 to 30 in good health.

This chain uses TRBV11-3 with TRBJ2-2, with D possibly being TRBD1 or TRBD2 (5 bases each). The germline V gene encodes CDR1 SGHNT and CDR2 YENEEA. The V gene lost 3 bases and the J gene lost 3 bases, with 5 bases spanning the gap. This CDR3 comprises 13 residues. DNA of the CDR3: TGTGCCAGCAGCTTGGGGGACACCGGGGAGCTGTTTTTT. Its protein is CASSLGDTGELFF.

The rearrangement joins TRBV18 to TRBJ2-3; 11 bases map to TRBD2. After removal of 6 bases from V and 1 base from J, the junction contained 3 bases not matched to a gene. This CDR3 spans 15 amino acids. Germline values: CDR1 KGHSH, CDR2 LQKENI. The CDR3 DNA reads TGTGCCAGCTCGCAGACTAGCGGGGGCACAGATACGCAGTATTTT. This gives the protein CASSQTSGGTDTQYF.

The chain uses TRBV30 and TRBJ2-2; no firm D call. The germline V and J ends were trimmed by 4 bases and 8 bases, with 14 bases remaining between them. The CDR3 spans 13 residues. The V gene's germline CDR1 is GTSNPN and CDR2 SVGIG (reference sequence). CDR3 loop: CAWNSEAAGELFF. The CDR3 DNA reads TGTGCCTGGAATTCAGAAGCCGCAGGGGAGCTGTTTTTT.

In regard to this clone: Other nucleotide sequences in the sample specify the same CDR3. Here the CDR3 reads CAWSVGPYGYTF. The CDR3 coding sequence is TGTGCCTGGAGTGTAGGGCCTTATGGCTACACCTTC. The chain is built from TRBV30 and TRBJ1-2; D not certain. Germline V gene sequence: CDR1 GTSNPN, CDR2 SVGIG (reference sequence). V gave up 0 bases and J gave up 5 bases, with 7 bases separating them. The CDR3 loop spans 12 amino acids.

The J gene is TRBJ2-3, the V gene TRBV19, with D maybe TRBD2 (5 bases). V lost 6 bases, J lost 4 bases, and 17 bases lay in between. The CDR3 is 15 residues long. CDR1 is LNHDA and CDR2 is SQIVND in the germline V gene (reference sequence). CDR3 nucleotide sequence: TGTGCCAGTAGCGCTTCGGACTCCCATTCAGATACGCAGTATTTT. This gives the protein CASSASDSHSDTQYF.

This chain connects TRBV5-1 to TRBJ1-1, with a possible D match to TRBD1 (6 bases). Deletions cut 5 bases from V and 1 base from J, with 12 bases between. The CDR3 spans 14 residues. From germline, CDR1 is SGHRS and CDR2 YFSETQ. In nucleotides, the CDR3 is TGCGCCAGCAGAGGAGGAGGGGGGAACACTGAAGCTTTCTTT. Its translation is CASRGGGGNTEAFF.

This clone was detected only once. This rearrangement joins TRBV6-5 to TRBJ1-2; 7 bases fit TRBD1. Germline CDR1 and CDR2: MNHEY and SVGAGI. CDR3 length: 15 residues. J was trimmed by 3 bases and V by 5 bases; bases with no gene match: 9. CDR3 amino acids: CASSRAIQGDYGYTF. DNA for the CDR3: TGTGCCAGCAGTAGGGCGATTCAGGGGGACTATGGCTACACCTTC.

The CDR3 loop reads CASSQSFPQPQGYGYTF. The DNA of the CDR3 is TGCGCCAGCAGTCAATCGTTTCCCCAGCCCCAGGGGTATGGCTACACCTTC. The chain uses TRBV23-1 and TRBJ1-2; TRBD1 might be the D (6 bases). TRBV23-1 has ORF status, its function being uncertain. The CDR3 totals 17 residues. V lost 0 bases and J lost 5, with 19 bases in between.

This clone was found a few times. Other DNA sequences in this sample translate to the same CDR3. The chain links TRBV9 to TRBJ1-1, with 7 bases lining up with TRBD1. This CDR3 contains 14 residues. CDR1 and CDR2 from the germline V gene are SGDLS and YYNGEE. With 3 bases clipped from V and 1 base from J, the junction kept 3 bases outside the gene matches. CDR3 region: CASSAGTANTEAFF. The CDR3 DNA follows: TGTGCCAGCAGCGCAGGGACAGCGAACACTGAAGCTTTCTTT.

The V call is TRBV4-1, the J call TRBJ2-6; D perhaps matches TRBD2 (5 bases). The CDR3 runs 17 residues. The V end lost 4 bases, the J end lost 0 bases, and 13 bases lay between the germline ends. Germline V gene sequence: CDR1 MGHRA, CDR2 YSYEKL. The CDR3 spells CASSPPPGNSGANVLTF. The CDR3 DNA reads TGCGCCAGCAGCCCACCTCCCGGGAACTCTGGGGCCAACGTCCTGACTTTC.

The CDR3 protein is CASRSDTAEQYF. The DNA for the CDR3 is TGTGCCAGCAGGTCGGACACTGCCGAGCAGTACTTC. This chain uses TRBV2 with TRBJ2-7; D may be TRBD1 (5 bases). V dropped 6 bases and J dropped 6 bases, with 12 bases sitting between them. Germline V gene data show CDR1 as SNHLY and CDR2 as FYNNEI. The CDR3 length is 12 residues.

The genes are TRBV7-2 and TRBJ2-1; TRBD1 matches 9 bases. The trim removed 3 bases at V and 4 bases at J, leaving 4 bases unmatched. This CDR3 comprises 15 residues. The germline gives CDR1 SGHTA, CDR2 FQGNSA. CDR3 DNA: TGTGCCAGCAGCTTCGGACAGGGGAGGTACAATGAGCAGTTCTTC. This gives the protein CASSFGQGRYNEQFF. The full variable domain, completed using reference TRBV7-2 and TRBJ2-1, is GAGVSQSPSNKVTEKGKDVELRCDPISGHTALYWYRQSLGQGLEFLIYFQGNSAPDKSGLPSDRFSAERTGGSVSTLTIQRTQQEDSAVYLCASSFGQGRYNEQFFGPGTRLTVL.

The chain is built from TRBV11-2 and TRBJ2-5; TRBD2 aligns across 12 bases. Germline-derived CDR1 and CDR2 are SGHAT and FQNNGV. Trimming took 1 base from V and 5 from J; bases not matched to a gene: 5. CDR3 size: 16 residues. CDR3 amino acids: CASSLGLAGGPETQYF. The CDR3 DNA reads TGTGCCAGCAGCTTAGGGCTAGCGGGAGGGCCTGAGACCCAGTACTTC.

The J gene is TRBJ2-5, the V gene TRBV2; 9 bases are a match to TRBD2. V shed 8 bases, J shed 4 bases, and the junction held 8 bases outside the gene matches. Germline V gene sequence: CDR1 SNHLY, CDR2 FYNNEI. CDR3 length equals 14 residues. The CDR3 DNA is TGTGCCAGCTGGACTAGCGCTTGGCGAGAGACCCAGTACTTC. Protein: CASWTSAWRETQYF.

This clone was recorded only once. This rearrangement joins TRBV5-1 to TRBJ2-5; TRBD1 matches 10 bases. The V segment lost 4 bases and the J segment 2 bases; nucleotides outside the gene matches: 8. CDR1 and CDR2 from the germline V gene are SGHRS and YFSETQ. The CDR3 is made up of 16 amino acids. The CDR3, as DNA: TGCGCCAGCAGCGCGGCCGGGACAGGGGAACAAGAGACCCAGTACTTC. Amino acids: CASSAAGTGEQETQYF.

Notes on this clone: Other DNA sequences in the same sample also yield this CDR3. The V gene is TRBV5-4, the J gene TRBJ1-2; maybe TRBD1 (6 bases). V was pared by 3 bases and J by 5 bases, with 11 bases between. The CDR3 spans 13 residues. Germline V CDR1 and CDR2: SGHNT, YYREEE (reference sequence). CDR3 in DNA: TGTGCCAGCAGCTCGGGACAACCTTATGGCTACACCTTC. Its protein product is CASSSGQPYGYTF.

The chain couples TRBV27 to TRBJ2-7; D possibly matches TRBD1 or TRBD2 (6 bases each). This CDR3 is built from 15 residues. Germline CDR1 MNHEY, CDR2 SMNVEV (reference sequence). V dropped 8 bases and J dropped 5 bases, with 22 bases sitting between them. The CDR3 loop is CASPPGGTGQHEQYF. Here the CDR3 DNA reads TGTGCCAGCCCCCCCGGGGGCACAGGGCAACACGAGCAGTACTTC.

This CDR3 reads CASRLRSGAWTEAFF. The CDR3 nucleotides read TGTGCCAGCAGATTACGTTCGGGGGCTTGGACTGAAGCTTTCTTT. This sequence joins TRBV6-6 and TRBJ1-1; tentative D call: TRBD1 (6 bases). There are 15 residues in the CDR3. Trimming took off 6 bases at V and 5 bases at J, with 19 bases between the two ends. Germline values: CDR1 MNHNY, CDR2 SVGAGI (reference sequence).

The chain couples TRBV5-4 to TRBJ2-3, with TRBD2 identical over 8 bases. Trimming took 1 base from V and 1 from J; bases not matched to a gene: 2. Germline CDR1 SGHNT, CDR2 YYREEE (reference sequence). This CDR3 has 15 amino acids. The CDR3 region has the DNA TGTGCCAGCAGCTTGCCAGCGGGGGGCACAGATACGCAGTATTTT. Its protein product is CASSLPAGGTDTQYF.

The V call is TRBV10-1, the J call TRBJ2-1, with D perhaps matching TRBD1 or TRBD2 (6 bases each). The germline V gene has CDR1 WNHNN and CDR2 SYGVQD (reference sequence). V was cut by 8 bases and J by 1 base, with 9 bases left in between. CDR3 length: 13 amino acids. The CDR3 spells CASLGGSYNEQFF. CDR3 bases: TGCGCCAGCCTAGGGGGGTCCTACAATGAGCAGTTCTTC.

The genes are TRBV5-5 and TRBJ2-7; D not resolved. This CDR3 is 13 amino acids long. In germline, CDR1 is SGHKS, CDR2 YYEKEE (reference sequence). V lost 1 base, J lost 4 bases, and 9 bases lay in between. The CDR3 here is CASSLTEKYEQYF. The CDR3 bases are TGTGCCAGCAGCTTGACGGAGAAATACGAGCAGTACTTC. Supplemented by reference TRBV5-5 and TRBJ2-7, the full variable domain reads DAGVTQSPTHLIKTRGQQVTLRCSPISGHKSVSWYQQVLGQGPQFIFQYYEKEERGRGNFPDRFSARQFPNYSSELNVNALLLGDSALYLCASSLTEKYEQYFGPGTRLTVT.

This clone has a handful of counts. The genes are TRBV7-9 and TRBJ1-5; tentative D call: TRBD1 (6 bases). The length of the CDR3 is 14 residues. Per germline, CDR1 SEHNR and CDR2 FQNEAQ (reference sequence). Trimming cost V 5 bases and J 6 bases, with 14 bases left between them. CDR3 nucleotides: TGTGCCAGCAGCCCAGGGGCAGAGGCTCAGCCCCAGCATTTT. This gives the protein CASSPGAEAQPQHF.